This T cell receptor beta chain was sequenced for a study of CXCR3-negative and CXCR3-positive naive CD8 T cells. Libraries of TRB cDNA were made by 5' RACE and carried UMIs. TCRdb reanalyzed the 5' RACE reads, giving one entry per CDR3 protein sequence and no DNA. This specimen shows about 90,000 distinct CDR3 sequences; the ten leading clones hold 1.1%. CDR3 length: 13 residues. Germline V gene data show CDR1 as MDHEN and CDR2 as SYDVKM. This rearrangement joins TRBV28 to TRBJ1-2. The sample consisted of naive CXCR3- CD8+ T cells from blood. The subset denotes: CD45RO-CCR7+CD27+CD95- naive CD8+ T cells lacking CXCR3 (TNR3-). The sequence derives from a human donor in good health. Some clones in this sample may be carry-over from other donors' samples. CDR3 sequence reads: CASREGGGYGYTF.